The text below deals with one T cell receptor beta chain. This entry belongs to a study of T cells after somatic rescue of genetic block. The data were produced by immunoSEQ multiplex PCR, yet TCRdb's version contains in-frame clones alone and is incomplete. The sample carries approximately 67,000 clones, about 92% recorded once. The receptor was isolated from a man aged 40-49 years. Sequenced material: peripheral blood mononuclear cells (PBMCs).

In DNA, the CDR3 is TGTGCCACGCTGCCCGGGAACAGGGGGCGCAACTATGGCTACACCTTC. Protein product: CATLPGNRGRNYGYTF. This chain connects TRBV19 to TRBJ1-2; 9 bases are shared with TRBD1. CDR3 length equals 16 residues. Looked up from germline, CDR1 is LNHDA and CDR2 is SQIVND (reference sequence). J lost 2 bases, V lost 10 bases, and 14 bases had no gene match.